This TCR beta chain was captured by sequencing in a study of shared clonotypes between healthy human individuals. This table comes from immunoSEQ multiplex PCR, and its TCRdb copy is limited to in-frame clones, with some not included. Of approximately 640,000 clones listed, about three quarters are singletons. Study results and limitations: Generation probabilities of non-shared clonotypes were lower (relative to those shared by all four donors). An effect of sequencing depth on clonotype sharing among donors was expected.

As for this clone: What it recognizes is unknown. A far larger clone is just one base off, so this is likely a read error.

The CDR3 extends over 15 amino acids. Germline-derived CDR1 and CDR2 are SGHTS and YDEGEE. Trimming at V came to 5 bases and at J to 2 bases, leaving 7 bases not matched to a gene. Partitioning of CD4+ cells yielded a CD45RA+ naive subset and a CD45RA-negative memory subset. Sequencing input: memory CD4+ T cells sorted from blood. Subset of the sample: CD45RA-negative fraction. The receptor comes from a woman aged 30 to 39 in good health. J is TRBJ2-7 and V is TRBV5-8; 10 bases align to TRBD1. The CDR3 DNA follows: TGTGCCAGCAGTTGGGGAGGGACAGGGGCCTACGAGCAGTACTTC. It specifies CASSWGGTGAYEQYF.